Below, 17 T cell receptor beta chains from the same sample are listed, as sequenced in a study of molecular identifiers for immune sequencing clone quantification. TCRdb independently ran MiXCR on the PCR reads; one entry per CDR3 protein. The repertoire holds under 600,000 distinct CDR3 sequences, with about a fifth as singletons. Sequencing was carried out using naive CD8+ T cells from blood, with Jurkat cell RNA spiked in. Described subset: FACS-sorted CD8+CD4-CCR7+CD45RA+ naive T cells. These receptors were obtained from a human donor in good health. Some libraries in this study had Jurkat cell RNA spiked in.

In regard to this clonotype: Possible read error: a much larger clone is one base away. The J gene is TRBJ1-6, the V gene TRBV20-1, with D hard to call. CDR3 length: 13 residues. Deletions cut 6 bases from V and 12 bases from J, with 18 bases between. CDR1 is DFQATT and CDR2 is SNEGSKA in the germline V gene (reference sequence). DNA for the CDR3: TGCAGTGCGCGTGCGGGGAAGATAGAACCCCTCCACTTT. Amino acids: CSARAGKIEPLHF.

This clonotype was found a few times. The rearrangement links TRBV7-2 to TRBJ2-5; 7 positions match TRBD2. Unmatched junction bases numbered 16, after V lost 1 base and J lost 2 bases. Germline CDR1 SGHTA, CDR2 FQGNSA. The CDR3 length is 19 residues. The CDR3 is CASSLGGLRRFPEQETQYF. The CDR3 nucleotides are TGTGCCAGCAGCTTAGGGGGACTACGGAGGTTTCCAGAGCAAGAGACCCAGTACTTC.

The rearrangement uses TRBV4-1 and TRBJ2-7, with 8 bases aligning to TRBD1. Germline V gene data show CDR1 as MGHRA and CDR2 as YSYEKL. CDR3 size: 14 residues. V lost 1 base to trimming and J lost 7 bases; unmatched junction nucleotides: 6. The chain's CDR3 is CASSQVQGAREQYF. The DNA of the CDR3 is TGCGCCAGCAGCCAAGTTCAGGGGGCTCGAGAGCAGTACTTC.

This clonotype was counted only a few times. The V gene is TRBV13, the J gene TRBJ1-2, with D maybe TRBD1 (5 bases). The CDR3 loop spans 13 amino acids. CDR1 and CDR2 from the germline V gene are PRHDT and FYEKMQ (reference sequence). V was pared by 5 bases and J by 6 bases, with 13 bases between. CDR3 nucleotide sequence: TGTGCCAGCAGCCCCAGGACAACAAATGGCTACACCTTC. It is translated as CASSPRTTNGYTF.

This clonotype was detected only a few times. The chain uses TRBV7-9 and TRBJ2-6; D gene unclear. The CDR3 is 15 amino acids. Germline loops: CDR1 SEHNR, CDR2 FQNEAQ (reference sequence). The V gene lost 0 bases and the J gene lost 9 bases, with 12 bases spanning the gap. The CDR3 region has the DNA TGTGCCAGCAGCTTAGCGTCGCTTTATCTCAACGTCCTGACTTTC. It translates to CASSLASLYLNVLTF.

This clonotype was counted at least ten times. The chain couples TRBV2 to TRBJ1-6; D gene ambiguous. The V end was cut by 5 bases, the J end by 6 bases, with 14 bases between. The germline V gene encodes CDR1 SNHLY and CDR2 FYNNEI. This CDR3 region has 15 residues. The CDR3: CASSNPTWVNSPLHF. The CDR3 DNA reads TGTGCCAGCAGTAACCCTACCTGGGTTAATTCACCCCTCCACTTT.

A remark on this clonotype: Compared with germline, one end of the junction differs, possibly owing to a read error. The V gene is TRBV10-3, the J gene TRBJ2-6, with D tentatively TRBD1 or TRBD2 (5 bases each). The germline CDR1 and CDR2 sequences are ENHRY and SYGVKD. The CDR3 is made up of 14 amino acids. CDR3 loop: CAILAASGANALTF. In DNA form, the CDR3 reads TGTGCCATCCTAGCAGCCTCTGGGGCCAACGCCCTGACTTTC.

Comment on this clonotype: Since a much larger clone is just one base distant, this may be a read error. The V call is TRBV27, the J call TRBJ2-7, with TRBD2 identical over 10 bases. Germline CDR1 is MNHEY and CDR2 is SMNVEV (reference sequence). This CDR3 has 14 amino acids. CDR3 in amino acids: CASSLLAGAPERYF. In DNA, the CDR3 is TGTGCCAGCAGTTTGCTAGCGGGAGCCCCGGAGCGGTACTTC.

Of note for this clonotype: The CDR3 end shows no conserved phenylalanine or tryptophan, and so a read error is likely. This chain connects TRBV7-3 to TRBJ2-2; D might be TRBD1 or TRBD2, each matching 5 bases. The CDR3 sequence is 14 residues long. V gave up 9 bases and J gave up 7 bases, with 18 bases separating them. CDR1 and CDR2 from the germline V gene are SGHTA and FQGTGA. This chain's CDR3 is CASGPGPLGGELFL. CDR3 DNA: TGTGCCAGTGGGCCGGGACCCCTGGGCGGGGAGCTGTTTCTT.

The chain couples TRBV27 to TRBJ2-7; D is ambiguous. V dropped 5 bases and J dropped 2 bases, with 10 bases sitting between them. The length of the CDR3 is 13 residues. Germline V lookup: CDR1 MNHEY, CDR2 SMNVEV (reference sequence). The CDR3 loop is CASSPSNPYEQYF. Here the CDR3 DNA reads TGTGCCAGCAGTCCCTCGAACCCCTACGAGCAGTACTTC.

This clonotype was observed many times. The chain couples TRBV19 to TRBJ2-2; the match to TRBD1 covers 7 bases. The length of the CDR3 is 14 residues. Trimming removed 8 bases from V and 0 bases from J; junction bases left unmatched: 3. Per the germline V gene, CDR1 is LNHDA and CDR2 is SQIVND (reference sequence). This CDR3 reads CASWGQSNTGELFF. The CDR3 nucleotides read TGTGCCAGTTGGGGACAGTCGAACACCGGGGAGCTGTTTTTT.

Many counts were recorded for this clonotype. CDR3 sequence reads: CASSPDLPGDEQYF. The CDR3 DNA sequence: TGTGCCAGCAGTCCCGATCTCCCCGGCGACGAGCAGTACTTC. This chain joins TRBV6-2 or TRBV6-3 and TRBJ2-7; the D is unclear. In germline, CDR1 is MNHEY, CDR2 SVGEGT. This CDR3 has 14 amino acids. V lost 5 bases and J 5 bases, leaving 16 bases between the germline ends.

This clonotype was counted many times. The rearrangement uses TRBV27 and TRBJ2-5; a weak D match, TRBD1 (5 bases). The germline gives CDR1 MNHEY, CDR2 SMNVEV (reference sequence). Deletions cut 6 bases from V and 5 bases from J, with 13 bases between. This CDR3 spans 13 amino acids. The CDR3 reads CASSLQGLETQYF. CDR3 coding DNA: TGTGCCAGCAGCCTTCAGGGTCTGGAGACCCAGTACTTC.

This rearrangement joins TRBV9 to TRBJ2-5, with D perhaps matching TRBD2 (7 bases). Trimming took 4 bases from V and 5 from J, leaving 27 bases between them. The CDR3 consists of 18 residues. The germline V gene encodes CDR1 SGDLS and CDR2 YYNGEE. CDR3 amino acids: CASSPQGGARVLPETQYF. DNA for the CDR3: TGTGCCAGCAGCCCCCAAGGGGGGGCGCGGGTGTTGCCGGAGACCCAGTACTTC.

This clonotype came up a few times. V gene TRBV21-1 combines with J gene TRBJ2-7; TRBD1, the D gene given by the table, was not confirmed from the DNA. TRBV21-1 is recorded as a pseudogene. The CDR3 runs 11 residues. CDR3 sequence (DNA): TGTGCCAGCAAAGTGGGACCCGAGCAGTACTTC. Translation gives CASKVGPEQYF.

This clonotype turned up a few times. The chain links TRBV7-9 to TRBJ2-7; 11 nucleotides agree with TRBD2. Germline V CDR1 and CDR2: SEHNR, FQNEAQ (reference sequence). This CDR3 region has 16 residues. The trim removed 5 bases at V and 3 bases at J, leaving 9 bases unmatched. The CDR3 DNA reads TGTGCCAGCAGCCATTCCCTAGCGGGGGGTGACTACGAGCAGTACTTC. Translation: CASSHSLAGGDYEQYF.

V gene TRBV4-1 combines with J gene TRBJ1-6; no clear D gene. CDR3 length: 14 residues. Germline CDR1 MGHRA, CDR2 YSYEKL. With 0 bases removed from V and 10 bases from J, the gap between germline ends came to 10 bases. CDR3 sequence reads: CASSQDYLRSPLHF. CDR3 coding DNA: TGCGCCAGCAGCCAAGATTACCTTCGCTCACCCCTCCACTTT.